What follows are 3 T cell receptor beta chains derived from one specimen sequenced in a study of blood T cell repertoires in COVID-19. Here immunoSEQ multiplex PCR was the method, and the copy in TCRdb shows in-frame clones only, minus some. The sample includes about 220,000 clones, about 87% of them seen just once. The sample was PBMCs or T cells enriched from blood (not recorded which). The receptors originated from a woman aged 25 to 45 who had recovered from COVID-19.

The chain carries TRBV5-6 and TRBJ1-2; 10 positions match TRBD1. The trim removed 4 bases at V and 6 bases at J, leaving 12 bases unmatched. Per germline, CDR1 SGHDT and CDR2 YYEEEE. The CDR3 spans 16 residues. The CDR3 loop reads CASSPQVGQGSHGYTF. For the CDR3, the DNA is TGTGCCAGCAGCCCGCAAGTGGGACAGGGGTCGCATGGCTACACCTTC. The full variable domain, its missing parts supplied by reference TRBV5-6 and TRBJ1-2, is DAGVTQSPTHLIKTRGQQVTLRCSPKSGHDTVSWYQQALGQGPQFIFQYYEEEERQRGNFPDRFSGHQFPNYSSELNVNALLLGDSALYLCASSPQVGQGSHGYTFGSGTRLTVV.

The chain couples TRBV5-1 to TRBJ2-5, with 10 bases aligning to TRBD1. There are 14 residues in the CDR3. J was trimmed by 4 bases and V by 2 bases; bases with no gene match: 2. Per germline, CDR1 SGHRS and CDR2 YFSETQ. The CDR3 protein is CASSLRDRGETQYF. DNA of the CDR3: TGCGCCAGCAGCTTACGGGACAGGGGAGAGACCCAGTACTTC.

The chain uses TRBV7-2 and TRBJ1-2; D is possibly TRBD1 (6 bases). Trimming pared 8 bases from V and 4 bases from J, leaving 20 bases between. From germline, CDR1 is SGHTA and CDR2 FQGNSA. The CDR3 has 15 amino acids. Here the CDR3 DNA reads TGTGCCAGCTTCACAGGGAGGGAAGGGATCTATGGCTACACCTTC. This translates into CASFTGREGIYGYTF.